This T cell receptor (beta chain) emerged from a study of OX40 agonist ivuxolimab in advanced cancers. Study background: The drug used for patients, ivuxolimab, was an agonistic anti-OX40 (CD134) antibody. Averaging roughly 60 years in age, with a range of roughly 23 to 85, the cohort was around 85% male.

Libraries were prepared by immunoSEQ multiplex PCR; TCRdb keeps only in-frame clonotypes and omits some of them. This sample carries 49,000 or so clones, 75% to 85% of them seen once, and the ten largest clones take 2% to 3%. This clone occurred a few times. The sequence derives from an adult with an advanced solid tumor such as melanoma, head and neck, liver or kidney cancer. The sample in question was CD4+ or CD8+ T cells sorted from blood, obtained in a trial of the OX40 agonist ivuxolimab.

The CDR3 reads CASMNVQGAGANVLTF. The CDR3 nucleotides read TGTGCCAGCATGAACGTACAGGGGGCTGGGGCCAACGTCCTGACTTTC. J is TRBJ2-6 and V is TRBV7-2, with 8 bases lining up with TRBD1. V dropped 7 bases and J dropped 2; count of bases not matched to a gene: 7. The CDR3 runs to 16 residues. Looked up from germline, CDR1 is SGHTA and CDR2 is FQGNSA. Full variable domain (missing parts from reference TRBV7-2 and TRBJ2-6): GAGVSQSPSNKVTEKGKDVELRCDPISGHTALYWYRQSLGQGLEFLIYFQGNSAPDKSGLPSDRFSAERTGGSVSTLTIQRTQQEDSAVYLCASMNVQGAGANVLTFGAGSRLTVL.